This entry lists 19 T cell receptor beta chains sequenced from one sample in a study of control samples from healthy donors and cancer patients. Libraries were prepared by immunoSEQ multiplex PCR; TCRdb keeps only in-frame clonotypes and omits some of them. The sample carries roughly 120,000 clones, around 89% recorded once. Material for sequencing was blood. These receptor sequences come from a middle-aged man in good health.

J is TRBJ2-2 and V is TRBV18; 9 nucleotides line up with TRBD1. The germline V gene encodes CDR1 KGHSH and CDR2 LQKENI. V trimming: 3 bases; J trimming: 4 bases; junction bases outside the gene matches: 6. The CDR3 loop spans 16 amino acids. CDR3 loop: CASSPKTGGSTGELFF. The CDR3 nucleotides are TGTGCCAGCTCACCCAAGACAGGGGGTAGCACCGGGGAGCTGTTTTTT. Complete variable domain (other parts from reference TRBV18 and TRBJ2-2): NAGVMQNPRHLVRRRGQEARLRCSPMKGHSHVYWYRQLPEEGLKFMVYLQKENIIDESGMPKERFSAEFPKEGPSILRIQQVVRGDSAAYFCASSPKTGGSTGELFFGEGSRLTVL.

V and J are TRBV30 and TRBJ1-4; D may be TRBD1 (6 bases). The V end was cut by 3 bases, the J end by 3 bases, with 8 bases between. The CDR3 is 13 residues long. CDR1 GTSNPN and CDR2 SVGIG come from the germline V gene (reference sequence). CDR3 in amino acids: CAWRGGPNEKLFF. CDR3 DNA sequence: TGTGCCTGGAGAGGGGGGCCTAATGAAAAACTGTTTTTT.

CDR3 DNA sequence: TGTGCCAGCAGTTCGTCAGGGGTAACCTACGAGCAGTACTTC. Translation gives CASSSSGVTYEQYF. This chain links TRBV6-2 or TRBV6-3 with TRBJ2-7; the D gene is possibly TRBD1 (6 bases). V was shortened by 4 bases and J by 2 bases, with 12 bases between the two germline ends. Germline V gene sequence: CDR1 MNHEY, CDR2 SVGEGT. The CDR3 is 14 residues long.

The genes are TRBV9 and TRBJ1-3; D possibly corresponds to TRBD1 (5 bases). The germline V gene encodes CDR1 SGDLS and CDR2 YYNGEE. Trimming removed 3 bases from V and 4 bases from J, with 14 bases in between. The CDR3 length is 15 residues. This CDR3 is CASSAYQGTGNTIYF. As DNA, the CDR3 is TGTGCCAGCAGCGCTTATCAGGGCACGGGAAACACCATATATTTT.

This rearrangement joins TRBV5-1 to TRBJ1-1; D remains ambiguous. Germline V gene sequence: CDR1 SGHRS, CDR2 YFSETQ. The CDR3 is 15 amino acids. V lost 0 bases, J lost 1 base, and 10 bases lay in between. CDR3 DNA sequence: TGCGCCAGCAGCTTGGAATCGGTTTCGAACACTGAAGCTTTCTTT. It codes for CASSLESVSNTEAFF.

The chain is built from TRBV7-2 and TRBJ2-1; 13 bases are shared with TRBD2. The CDR3 loop spans 16 amino acids. J gave up 3 bases and V 5 bases, and 4 bases lay outside the gene matches. Germline assignment: CDR1 SGHTA and CDR2 FQGNSA. CDR3 sequence reads: CASSRGTSGVYNEQFF. DNA of the CDR3: TGTGCCAGCAGCCGTGGGACTAGCGGGGTCTACAATGAGCAGTTCTTC.

The J gene is TRBJ1-3, the V gene TRBV18; D might be TRBD1 (6 bases). CDR3 size: 20 residues. Germline V CDR1 and CDR2: KGHSH, LQKENI. V lost 0 bases to trimming and J lost 0 bases, with 21 bases between them. The CDR3 reads CASSPPGIQGGDYSGNTIYF. The CDR3 DNA sequence: TGTGCCAGCTCACCACCAGGAATACAGGGTGGAGATTACTCTGGAAACACCATATATTTT.

The chain has TRBV18 and TRBJ2-5, with D possibly being TRBD1 (5 bases). The CDR3 sequence is 16 residues long. The V end was cut by 0 bases, the J end by 4 bases, with 15 bases between. CDR1 and CDR2 (germline): KGHSH, LQKENI. Here the CDR3 reads CASSPPVAHRRETQYF. The CDR3 nucleotides read TGTGCCAGCTCACCACCGGTCGCCCACAGGAGAGAGACCCAGTACTTC.

The rearrangement links TRBV7-9 to TRBJ2-7; 12 bases match TRBD2. The CDR3 extends over 15 amino acids. V lost 7 bases and J lost 3; bases outside the gene matches: 7. Germline V gene lookup returns CDR1 SEHNR and CDR2 FQNEAQ (reference sequence). CDR3 sequence reads: CASTRLAGDHYEQYF. The DNA of the CDR3 is TGTGCCAGCACCCGACTAGCGGGGGATCACTACGAGCAGTACTTC.

This clone was recorded only once. In the same sample, other DNA sequences code for this CDR3. The rearrangement uses TRBV12-3 or TRBV12-4 and TRBJ1-3; the D is unclear. The germline V and J ends were trimmed by 6 bases and 3 bases, with 6 bases remaining between them. The CDR3 contains 12 residues. This CDR3 is CASSNNGNTIYF. The CDR3 bases are TGTGCCAGCAGCAATAATGGAAACACCATATATTTT.

The J gene is TRBJ1-1, the V gene TRBV3-1 (or the pseudogene TRBV3-2), with 8 bases that match TRBD1. The CDR3 runs 18 residues. The J segment lost 5 bases and the V segment lost 1 base, leaving 15 bases of the junction unmatched. CDR1 LGHDT and CDR2 YNNKEL come from the germline V gene (reference sequence). CDR3 amino acids: CASSQVLGAGGAGTEAFF. CDR3 coding DNA: TGTGCCAGCAGCCAAGTACTTGGGGCAGGGGGCGCGGGGACTGAAGCTTTCTTT.

This rearrangement joins TRBV6-5 to TRBJ1-2; 8 nucleotides align to TRBD1. The CDR3 sequence is 14 residues long. The trim removed 6 bases at V and 7 bases at J, leaving 10 bases unmatched. Germline V gene data show CDR1 as MNHEY and CDR2 as SVGAGI. The CDR3 nucleotides read TGTGCCAGCAGAGTCGGACAGGGCTCGAGTGGCTACACCTTC. It encodes CASRVGQGSSGYTF.

This CDR3 reads CASSSTSASSYNEQFF. CDR3 DNA sequence: TGTGCCAGCAGCTCTACTAGCGCCAGCTCCTACAATGAGCAGTTCTTC. The chain is built from TRBV7-2 and TRBJ2-1, with 7 bases lining up with TRBD2. The trim removed 4 bases at V and 0 bases at J, leaving 6 bases unmatched. Germline V gene sequence: CDR1 SGHTA, CDR2 FQGNSA. This CDR3 has 16 amino acids.

The chain combines TRBV5-4 with TRBJ1-2; D call uncertain. V was clipped by 0 bases and J by 2 bases, with 5 bases between them. Germline V gene sequence: CDR1 SGHNT, CDR2 YYREEE (reference sequence). There are 13 residues in the CDR3. CDR3 protein: CASSLARNYGYTF. The CDR3 nucleotides are TGTGCCAGCAGCTTGGCGAGGAACTATGGCTACACCTTC.

The V call is TRBV23-1, the J call TRBJ2-1; TRBD1 or TRBD2 may be the D gene (6 bases each). TRBV23-1 is marked as an open reading frame, function uncertain. The CDR3 contains 16 residues. The V gene lost 0 bases and the J gene lost 8 bases, with 17 bases spanning the gap. The CDR3 DNA reads as TGCGCCAGCAGTCAATCCATCCGGCCGGAGGGGGATGAGCAGTTCTTC. It encodes CASSQSIRPEGDEQFF.

This rearrangement joins TRBV6-1 to TRBJ2-3; maybe TRBD1 (7 bases). Trimming removed 2 bases from V and 0 bases from J, with 9 bases in between. The CDR3 spans 15 residues. Germline V lookup: CDR1 MNHNS, CDR2 SASEGT. The CDR3 region is CASSEQGGSTDTQYF. DNA of the CDR3: TGTGCCAGCAGTGAACAGGGGGGAAGCACAGATACGCAGTATTTT.

This chain uses TRBV5-8 with TRBJ1-2, with D uncertain. The germline V gene has CDR1 SGHTS and CDR2 YDEGEE. V was clipped by 0 bases and J by 2 bases, with 2 bases between them. This CDR3 contains 12 residues. CDR3 nucleotides: TGTGCCAGCAGCTTGGGAAACTATGGCTACACCTTC. This codes for CASSLGNYGYTF.

The CDR3: CASSSSRTSGGAGSDTQYF. Written as DNA, the CDR3 is TGTGCCAGCTCATCCTCACGGACTAGCGGGGGGGCCGGTTCAGATACGCAGTATTTT. V gene TRBV18 combines with J gene TRBJ2-3; TRBD2 matches 15 bases. With 5 bases clipped from V and 4 bases from J, the junction kept 13 bases outside the gene matches. This CDR3 is 19 amino acids long. From germline, CDR1 is KGHSH and CDR2 LQKENI.

V gene TRBV27 combines with J gene TRBJ2-7, with TRBD1 identical over 7 bases. The ends lost 9 bases at V and 4 bases at J; junction bases unmatched: 6. This CDR3 spans 12 amino acids. Germline V gives CDR1 MNHEY, CDR2 SMNVEV (reference sequence). CDR3 sequence reads: CASWDSLYEQYF. CDR3 DNA: TGTGCCAGTTGGGACAGTTTATACGAGCAGTACTTC.